The 7 T cell receptor beta chains presented below share a single source sample, sequenced in a study of patients and donors after allogeneic stem cell transplantation. Via MiXCR, TCRdb re-called the RT-PCR reads, giving one row per CDR3 protein. The repertoire holds roughly 140,000 distinct CDR3 sequences, approximately 37% seen once, with roughly 52% in the top ten. The sequenced material came from blood, either unsorted or a sorted T cell fraction (not recorded which). These receptors were collected from a human donor who was either an allogeneic HSCT recipient or a stem cell or donor lymphocyte infusion donor (not recorded which). It is not recorded whose cells these are; they may come from a transplant donor.

The genes are TRBV6-5 and TRBJ2-6; tentative D call: TRBD1 (6 bases). V lost 5 bases and J 0 bases, leaving 14 bases between the germline ends. The V gene's germline CDR1 is MNHEY and CDR2 SVGAGI. CDR3 length: 17 amino acids. Written as DNA, the CDR3 is TGTGCCAGCAGTAAACAGGGTATGAGCTCTGGGGCCAACGTCCTGACTTTC. Amino acid sequence: CASSKQGMSSGANVLTF.

The chain links TRBV9 to TRBJ1-5; D is unresolved. This CDR3 spans 13 amino acids. Germline CDR1 SGDLS, CDR2 YYNGEE. V gave up 0 bases and J gave up 3 bases, with 4 bases separating them. The CDR3 sequence: CASSVEANQPQHF. Here the CDR3 DNA reads TGTGCCAGCAGCGTAGAGGCCAATCAGCCCCAGCATTTT.

This chain uses TRBV4-2 with TRBJ1-1; D is unresolved. The germline V gene has CDR1 LGHNA and CDR2 YNFKEQ. The CDR3 length is 16 residues. V was pared by 3 bases and J by 2 bases, with 16 bases between. CDR3 protein: CASSHKDREVNTEAFF. CDR3 sequence (DNA): TGTGCCAGCAGCCATAAGGACCGGGAAGTCAACACTGAAGCTTTCTTT.

On this clonotype itself: Given the absence of the conserved phenylalanine or tryptophan at the CDR3 end, a read error is likely. The chain employs TRBV5-1 and TRBJ2-4, with D perhaps TRBD2 (5 bases). This CDR3 has 16 amino acids. Trimming shortened V by 2 bases and J by 0 bases, and 12 bases separated the two germline ends. From germline, CDR1 is SGHRS and CDR2 YFSETQ. The CDR3 nucleotides read TGCGCCAGCAGCTTTAAGCGACTACTAGCCAAAAACATTCAGTACTCC. Translated, it gives CASSFKRLLAKNIQYS.

This clonotype was recorded at least ten times. This chain uses TRBV10-3 with TRBJ1-1; D is possibly TRBD1 (5 bases). Trimming pared 8 bases from V and 0 bases from J, leaving 16 bases between. CDR3 length: 15 residues. The germline V gene encodes CDR1 ENHRY and CDR2 SYGVKD. CDR3 sequence (DNA): TGTGCCATCTCGGGTGTCGGGGACCTGAACACTGAAGCTTTCTTT. Residues: CAISGVGDLNTEAFF.

This clonotype was observed a handful of times. V gene TRBV12-3 or TRBV12-4 combines with J gene TRBJ2-2; D uncertain. CDR3 length: 12 amino acids. Between the trimmed V and J ends, which lost 7 bases and 1 base, there was a span of 4 bases. CDR3 DNA: TGTGCCAGCATGAAGAACACCGGGGAGCTGTTTTTT. Translated: CASMKNTGELFF.

The chain combines TRBV4-3 with TRBJ1-4; D is unclear. CDR1 is LGHNA, CDR2 YSLEER, per germline. Trimming left V 6 bases short and J 5 bases short, with 10 bases between. The CDR3 is made up of 13 amino acids. CDR3 coding DNA: TGCGCCAGCAGTATGCTCGGGAATGAAAAACTGTTTTTT. It codes for CASSMLGNEKLFF.